This is a list of T cell receptor beta chains from one sample in a study of cytomegalovirus exposure and HLA in healthy donors. Measured with immunoSEQ multiplex PCR; TCRdb has only the in-frame clones, and not every one. The sample has roughly 140,000 clones. The sequenced material came from PBMCs. Every receptor here comes from a man aged 35-49 years in good health and CMV-seronegative. Both conserved end residues are part of each CDR3. D genes are given only for firm matches.

CDR3 length,V gene,J gene,D gene,CDR3 DNA,CDR3 protein
12,TRBV29-1,TRBJ1-4,-,TGCAGCGTTGGGGTCCCCGGGGAAAAACTGTTTTTT,CSVGVPGEKLFF
18,TRBV19,TRBJ1-5,TRBD1,TGTGCCAGTAGTATACCCGGGACAGGTGCGGTAATATTGCAGCCCCAGCATTTT,CASSIPGTGAVILQPQHF
14,TRBV7-2,TRBJ1-1,-,TGTGCCAGCAGCTTAGCGGGACAGAACACTGAAGCTTTCTTT,CASSLAGQNTEAFF
15,TRBV6-5,TRBJ2-5,TRBD2,TGTGCCAGCAGTTACGTCCGGGGGGGCCGGGAGACCCAGTACTTC,CASSYVRGGRETQYF
14,TRBV5-1,TRBJ1-4,-,TGCGCCAGCAGCTTGGGAGGGATTGGAGAAAAACTGTTTTTT,CASSLGGIGEKLFF
16,TRBV2,TRBJ1-5,TRBD1,TGTGCCAGCAGTGAGGGACAGGGCGTTAGCAATCAGCCCCAGCATTTT,CASSEGQGVSNQPQHF
17,TRBV7-2,TRBJ2-1,TRBD1,TGTGCCAGCAGCTTCGGGGACAGCCCCTTCATGGACAATGAGCAGTTCTTC,CASSFGDSPFMDNEQFF
16,TRBV5-4,TRBJ2-3,TRBD1,TGTGCCAGCAGCTTGGTAGGGGGCAGGTTCACAAATACGCAGTATTTT,CASSLVGGRFTNTQYF
16,TRBV27,TRBJ2-2,-,TGTGCCAGCAGTTTTACAACTAATTGGAACACCGGGGAGCTGTTTTTT,CASSFTTNWNTGELFF
16,TRBV12-5,TRBJ1-3,-,TGTGCTAGTGGTTTGGTTGTCCTCGGGGCTGGAAACACCATATATTTT,CASGLVVLGAGNTIYF
16,TRBV6-4,TRBJ2-7,TRBD1,TGTGCCAGCAGTGACTTGAATGACAGGGAAAATTACGAGCAGTACTTC,CASSDLNDRENYEQYF
13,TRBV15,TRBJ2-3,TRBD1,TGTGCCGCCCAGACAGGGGCTACAGATACGCAGTATTTT,CAAQTGATDTQYF
16,TRBV27,TRBJ2-3,-,TGTGCCAGCAGTTTGTCCCCAGGGGGGAGCGCAGATACGCAGTATTTT,CASSLSPGGSADTQYF
14,TRBV7-3,TRBJ1-6,TRBD1,TGTGCCAGCAGCGCGACAGGGGCCGGGTCACCCCTCCACTTT,CASSATGAGSPLHF
14,TRBV2,TRBJ1-2,-,TGTGCCAGCAGTGAACAGGGGCACTCATATGGCTACACCTTC,CASSEQGHSYGYTF
18,TRBV9,TRBJ2-3,TRBD2,TGTGCCAGCAGCGTATCTGGTCTAGCGGGGGGCAGGACAGATACGCAGTATTTT,CASSVSGLAGGRTDTQYF
14,TRBV18,TRBJ1-1,-,TGTGCCAGCTCACCACAATCTCAGGGCACTGAAGCTTTCTTT,CASSPQSQGTEAFF
14,TRBV9,TRBJ1-2,-,TGTGCCAGCAGCGAATCATCCCGTCGGTATGGCTACACCTTC,CASSESSRRYGYTF
15,TRBV6-5,TRBJ2-5,-,TGTGCCAGCAGGCGGGACCCGGGATTCCAAGAGACCCAGTACTTC,CASRRDPGFQETQYF
15,TRBV6-1,TRBJ2-1,TRBD1,TGTGCCAGCAGTACCCGGGACAGAACCTACAATGAGCAGTTCTTC,CASSTRDRTYNEQFF
15,TRBV7-2,TRBJ1-3,TRBD1,TGTGCCAGCAGCCGGGACAGGGCTTCCGGAAACACCATATATTTT,CASSRDRASGNTIYF
15,TRBV5-5,TRBJ2-5,TRBD1,TGTGCCAGCACCCCCGGGACAGCCAAAGGAGAGACCCAGTACTTC,CASTPGTAKGETQYF
15,TRBV19,TRBJ2-3,TRBD2,TGTGCCAGTAGTATCGGGACTAGCGGATTGGATACGCAGTATTTT,CASSIGTSGLDTQYF
17,TRBV15,TRBJ2-3,-,TGTGCCACCAGCAGAGGGCCCCCAACATCAAGCACAGATACGCAGTATTTT,CATSRGPPTSSTDTQYF
15,TRBV5-1,TRBJ1-4,TRBD1,TGCGCCAGCAGGTCATCCGGGACAGAAAATGAAAAACTGTTTTTT,CASRSSGTENEKLFF
15,TRBV7-6,TRBJ1-1,-,TGTGCCAGCAGCTTAACTACAGGGATGAACACTGAAGCTTTCTTT,CASSLTTGMNTEAFF
14,TRBV7-2,TRBJ2-1,TRBD2,TGTGCCAGCAGCTTCGGAAGGACTAGCCTTGAGCAGTTCTTC,CASSFGRTSLEQFF
15,TRBV6-1,TRBJ2-2,TRBD1,TGTGCCAGCATTTTTTCCACAGGGGGCTCCGGGGAGCTGTTTTTT,CASIFSTGGSGELFF
15,TRBV5-4,TRBJ1-2,-,TGTGCCAGCAGCCTGTTGAGTTCTTCTAACTATGGCTACACCTTC,CASSLLSSSNYGYTF
15,TRBV7-3,TRBJ2-5,-,TGTGCCAGCAGCCTCTTACCAGTAAAAGAAGAGACCCAGTACTTC,CASSLLPVKEETQYF
15,TRBV4-1,TRBJ2-7,-,TGCGCCAGCAGCCAAGATCACCAGCGGCACTACGAGCAGTACTTC,CASSQDHQRHYEQYF
13,TRBV11-2,TRBJ1-1,-,TGTGCCAGCAGCTTAACGAGCAACGCTGAAGCTTTCTTT,CASSLTSNAEAFF
13,TRBV28,TRBJ1-2,TRBD1,TGTGCCAGCAAATCGGGACAGACCTATGGCTACACCTTC,CASKSGQTYGYTF
15,TRBV27,TRBJ2-7,TRBD1,TGTGCCAGCAGACCCAGGACAGGGGTTTTCTACGAGCAGTACTTC,CASRPRTGVFYEQYF
14,TRBV15,TRBJ2-5,TRBD2,TGTGCCACCAGCAGAGAACTAGCGGGGGGAGGGCAGTACTTC,CATSRELAGGGQYF
13,TRBV5-6,TRBJ2-3,TRBD1,TGTGCCAGCCGAACTACAGGGGACGATACGCAGTATTTT,CASRTTGDDTQYF
15,TRBV6-5,TRBJ2-2,TRBD2,TGTGCCAGCAGTTCGACAACGGGAGGGGCCGGGGAGCTGTTTTTT,CASSSTTGGAGELFF
15,TRBV7-2,TRBJ1-2,-,TGTGCCAGCAGCTTAGGGGGCAGGACCAACTATGGCTACACCTTC,CASSLGGRTNYGYTF
13,TRBV28,TRBJ2-7,-,TGTGCCAGCAGTTTGGGGGCCGCCTTCGAGCAGTACTTC,CASSLGAAFEQYF
15,TRBV19,TRBJ2-1,-,TGTGCCAGTAGTAGCGGGTACTCCTCCTACAATGAGCAGTTCTTC,CASSSGYSSYNEQFF
15,TRBV7-8,TRBJ2-3,-,TGTGCCAGCAGCTCGCCGGGGATGGGGACAGATACGCAGTATTTT,CASSSPGMGTDTQYF
16,TRBV7-9,TRBJ2-5,-,TGTGCCAGCAGCCCGCGCCCGACTAGATCTGGAGAGACCCAGTACTTC,CASSPRPTRSGETQYF
15,TRBV10-3,TRBJ1-3,TRBD1,TGTGCCATCACCAGGACAGGGGATCCAGGAAACACCATATATTTT,CAITRTGDPGNTIYF
14,TRBV4-2,TRBJ2-2,-,TGTGCCAGCAGAGGACTTCTCTTTGGCGGGGAGCTGTTTTTT,CASRGLLFGGELFF
15,TRBV5-1,TRBJ1-2,-,TGCGCCAGCAGCTTGGAGGGGAATTCCGTAGCTGGCTACACCTTC,CASSLEGNSVAGYTF
18,TRBV4-3,TRBJ1-2,TRBD1,TGCGCCAGCAGCCAAGATGTTAGGGCAGGGGGCTCCAACTATGGCTACACCTTC,CASSQDVRAGGSNYGYTF
13,TRBV6-1,TRBJ2-7,-,TGTGCCAGCAGTGAACGGGGAACCTACGAGCAGTACTTC,CASSERGTYEQYF
15,TRBV6-1,TRBJ2-3,TRBD2,TGTGCCAGCGGAAGGACTAGCGGGGCCACAGATACGCAGTATTTT,CASGRTSGATDTQYF